This T cell receptor beta chain was identified during a study of blood T cells in healthy people across ages. V lost 5 bases to trimming and J lost 0 bases; unmatched junction nucleotides: 5. In germline, CDR1 is DFQATT, CDR2 SNEGSKA (reference sequence). The CDR3 totals 15 residues. Then a second PCR, running roughly 7 to 11 cycles, was carried out with a sample-barcoded 5' primer and a J-beta primer mix. TCRdb re-called the 5' RACE reads with MiXCR, one entry per CDR3 protein. The table records approximately 790,000 distinct CDR3 sequences, 60% to 80% of them present only once. The clonotype comes from a man aged 25-45 years in good health. Specimen: blood. The rearrangement uses TRBV20-1 and TRBJ2-1, with 9 bases identical to TRBD2. CDR3 amino acids: CSAGRGLASYNEQFF. CDR3 nucleotides: TGCAGTGCTGGTCGGGGACTAGCCTCCTACAATGAGCAGTTCTTC.